Detailed here is one T cell receptor beta chain. Germline values: CDR1 SGHRS, CDR2 YFSETQ. CDR3 size: 15 residues. V was trimmed by 0 bases and J by 4 bases, leaving 12 bases between them. This sample was included in a study of blood T cell repertoires in COVID-19. Study-level background: Samples representing acute and convalescent COVID-19 were sourced from the United States, Italy and Spain. PBMCs, B-cell-depleted T cells, or T cells were the source of the cDNA or gDNA that made up the material.

Under the authors' procedure: How many nucleated cells were present was estimated from reference gene primer amplification. The table came from immunoSEQ multiplex PCR; TCRdb's copy has only in-frame clones and leaves some out. V, J and clone size are those of that table, while D and trimming were read from the DNA. The sample contains around 150,000 clones, approximately 86% of which appear only once. Sequencing was carried out using peripheral blood. V and J are TRBV5-1 and TRBJ2-3; D is ambiguous. The sequence was collected from a man in his sixties with acute or convalescent COVID-19. This chain's CDR3 is CASSLGSPEADTQYF. As DNA, the CDR3 is TGCGCCAGCAGCTTGGGGTCCCCAGAGGCAGATACGCAGTATTTT.